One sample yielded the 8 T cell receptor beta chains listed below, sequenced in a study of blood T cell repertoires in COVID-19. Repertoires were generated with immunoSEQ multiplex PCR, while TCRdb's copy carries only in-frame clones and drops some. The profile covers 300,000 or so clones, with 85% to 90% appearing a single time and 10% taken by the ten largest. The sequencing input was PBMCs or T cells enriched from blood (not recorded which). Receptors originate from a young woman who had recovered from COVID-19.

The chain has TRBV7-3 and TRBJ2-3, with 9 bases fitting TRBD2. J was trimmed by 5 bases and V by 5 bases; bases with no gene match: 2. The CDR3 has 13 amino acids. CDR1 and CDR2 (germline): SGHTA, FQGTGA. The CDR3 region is CASSAAGGDTQYF. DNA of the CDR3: TGTGCCAGCAGCGCAGCGGGAGGAGATACGCAGTATTTT.

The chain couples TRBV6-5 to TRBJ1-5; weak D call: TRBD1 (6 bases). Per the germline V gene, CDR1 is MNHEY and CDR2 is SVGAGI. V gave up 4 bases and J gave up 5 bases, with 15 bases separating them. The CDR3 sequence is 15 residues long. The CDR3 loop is CASSSHGGGDQPQHF. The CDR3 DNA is TGTGCCAGCAGTTCCCACGGAGGGGGGGATCAGCCCCAGCATTTT.

The CDR3, as DNA: TGTGCCAGCAGCCTCGGACTTGGACTAGCAAACACCGGGGAGCTGTTTTTT. As protein: CASSLGLGLANTGELFF. This chain links TRBV14 with TRBJ2-2; 8 bases are shared with TRBD2. This CDR3 region has 17 residues. Germline trimming cut 4 bases from V and 2 bases from J; bases unmatched to any gene: 9. Germline V gene sequence: CDR1 SGHDN, CDR2 FVKESK.

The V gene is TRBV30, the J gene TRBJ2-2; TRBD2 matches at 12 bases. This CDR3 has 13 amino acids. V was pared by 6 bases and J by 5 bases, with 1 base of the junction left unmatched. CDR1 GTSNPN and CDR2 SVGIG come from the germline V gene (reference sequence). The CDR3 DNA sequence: TGTGCCTGTACTAGCGGGAGGACCGGGGAGCTGTTTTTT. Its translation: CACTSGRTGELFF.

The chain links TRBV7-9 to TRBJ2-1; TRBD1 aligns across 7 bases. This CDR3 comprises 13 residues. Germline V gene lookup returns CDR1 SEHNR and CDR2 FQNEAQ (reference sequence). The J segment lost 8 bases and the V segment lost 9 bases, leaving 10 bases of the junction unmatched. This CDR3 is CASSPGGPHEQFF. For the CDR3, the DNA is TGTGCCAGTAGCCCAGGGGGTCCCCATGAGCAGTTCTTC.

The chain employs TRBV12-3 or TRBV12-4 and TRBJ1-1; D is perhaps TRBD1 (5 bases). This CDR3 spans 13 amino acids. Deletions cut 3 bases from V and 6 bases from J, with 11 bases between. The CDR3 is CASSLGLVAEAFF. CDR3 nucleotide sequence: TGTGCCAGCAGTTTGGGGCTCGTGGCTGAAGCTTTCTTT.

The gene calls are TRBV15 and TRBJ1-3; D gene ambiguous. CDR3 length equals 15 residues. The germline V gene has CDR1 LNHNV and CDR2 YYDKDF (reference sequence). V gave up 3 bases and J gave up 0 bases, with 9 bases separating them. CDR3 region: CATSRTGNSGNTIYF. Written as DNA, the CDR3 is TGTGCCACCAGCAGGACGGGAAACTCTGGAAACACCATATATTTT. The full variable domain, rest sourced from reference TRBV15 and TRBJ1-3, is DAMVIQNPRYQVTQFGKPVTLSCSQTLNHNVMYWYQQKSSQAPKLLFHYYDKDFNNEADTPDNFQSRRPNTSFCFLDIRSPGLGDTAMYLCATSRTGNSGNTIYFGEGSWLTVV.

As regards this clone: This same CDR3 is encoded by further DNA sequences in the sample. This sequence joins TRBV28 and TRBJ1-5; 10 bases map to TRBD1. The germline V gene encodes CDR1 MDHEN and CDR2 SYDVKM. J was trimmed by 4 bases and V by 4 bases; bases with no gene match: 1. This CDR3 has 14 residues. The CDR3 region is CASSSGQGNQPQHF. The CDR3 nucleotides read TGTGCCAGCAGTTCGGGACAGGGGAATCAGCCCCAGCATTTT.